Listed below are T cell receptor beta chains from one sample, sequenced in a study of blood T cell repertoires in COVID-19. Profiling relied on immunoSEQ multiplex PCR, and the TCRdb table lists in-frame clones only, not all of them. This sample carries about 85,000 clones, roughly four fifths of them seen once, and the ten largest clones take 1.2%. Sequenced input: peripheral blood. Receptors originate from a woman older than 75 with acute or convalescent COVID-19. The CDR3 runs from the conserved cysteine through the conserved F or W. D genes are given only for firm matches. Rows give clone size only sometimes, using once, few, many, or a class for an expanded clone.

CDR3 length	V gene	J gene	clone size	D gene	CDR3 protein	CDR3 DNA
15	TRBV6-1	TRBJ2-7	NA	TRBD1	CASSDPGQWTYEQYF	TGTGCCAGCAGTGACCCGGGACAGTGGACCTACGAGCAGTACTTC
14	TRBV5-5	TRBJ2-7	NA	NA	CASSLGQSSYEQYF	TGTGCCAGCAGCTTGGGACAGAGCTCCTACGAGCAGTACTTC
15	TRBV7-9	TRBJ1-4	NA	TRBD1	CASSSGQGINEKLFF	TGTGCCAGCAGCTCGGGACAGGGAATTAATGAAAAACTGTTTTTT
11	TRBV20-1	TRBJ2-7	few	NA	CSALRDYEQYF	TGCAGTGCTCTCAGGGACTACGAGCAGTACTTC
16	TRBV28	TRBJ2-2	NA	TRBD2	CASFASGLGGTGELFF	TGTGCCTCCTTTGCTAGCGGTCTGGGGGGGACTGGGGAGCTGTTTTTT
13	TRBV3-1/TRBV3-2	TRBJ1-3	NA	NA	CASSQGQANTIYF	TGTGCCAGCAGCCAGGGGCAGGCCAACACCATATATTTT
15	TRBV19	TRBJ2-1	NA	TRBD2	CASSIERGARNEQFF	TGTGCCAGTAGTATAGAGCGGGGGGCTCGGAATGAGCAGTTCTTC
16	TRBV12-5	TRBJ2-2	NA	TRBD1	CASGKDRGSSTGELFF	TGTGCTAGTGGAAAGGACAGGGGGTCGAGTACCGGGGAGCTGTTTTTT
17	TRBV19	TRBJ1-4	once	NA	CASSITGYSATNEKLFF	TGTGCCAGTAGTATTACAGGCTACTCTGCAACTAATGAAAAACTGTTTTTT
14	TRBV5-4	TRBJ1-5	NA	NA	CASSLGGDNQPQHF	TGTGCCAGCAGCTTGGGGGGGGACAATCAGCCCCAGCATTTT